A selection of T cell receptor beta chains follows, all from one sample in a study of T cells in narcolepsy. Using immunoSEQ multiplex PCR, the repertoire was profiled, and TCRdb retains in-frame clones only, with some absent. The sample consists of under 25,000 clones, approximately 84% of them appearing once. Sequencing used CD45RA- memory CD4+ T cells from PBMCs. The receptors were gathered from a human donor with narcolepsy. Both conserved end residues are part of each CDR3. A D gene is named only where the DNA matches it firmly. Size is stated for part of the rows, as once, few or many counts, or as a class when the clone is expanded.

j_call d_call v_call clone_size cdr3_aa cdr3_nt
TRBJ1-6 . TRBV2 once CASSVEDRTLHF TGTGCCAGCAGTGTTGAGGATCGGACCCTCCACTTT
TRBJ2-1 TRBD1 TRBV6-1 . CASSDSGTGRYNEQFF TGTGCCAGCAGTGATTCCGGGACAGGGAGATACAATGAGCAGTTCTTC
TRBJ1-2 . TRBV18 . CASSPVTDYGYTF TGTGCCAGCTCACCAGTGACAGACTATGGCTACACCTTC
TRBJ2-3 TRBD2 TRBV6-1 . CASLLSGRTTDTQYF TGTGCCAGCCTTCTTAGCGGGAGAACAACAGATACGCAGTATTTT
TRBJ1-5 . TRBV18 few CASSRGVKDQPQHF TGTGCCAGCTCCCGCGGGGTAAAGGATCAGCCCCAGCATTTT
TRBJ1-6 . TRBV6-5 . CASGMAGFSPLHF TGTGCCAGCGGGATGGCGGGATTTTCACCCCTCCACTTT
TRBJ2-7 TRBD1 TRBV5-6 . CASRDWDRGLEQYF TGTGCCAGCAGGGACTGGGACAGGGGGCTCGAGCAGTACTTC
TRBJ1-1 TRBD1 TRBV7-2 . CASTLGGGQGARAFF TGTGCCAGCACTCTAGGTGGGGGACAGGGGGCTAGAGCTTTCTTT
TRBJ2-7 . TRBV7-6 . CASSSTGQLEQYF TGTGCCAGCAGTTCGACCGGCCAGCTCGAGCAGTACTTC
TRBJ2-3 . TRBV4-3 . CASSQGWASLASTDTQYF TGCGCCAGCAGCCAAGGTTGGGCTTCTTTAGCTAGCACAGATACGCAGTATTTT
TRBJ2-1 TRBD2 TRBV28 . CASSLWGLARNEQFF TGTGCCAGCAGTTTATGGGGACTAGCACGAAATGAGCAGTTCTTC
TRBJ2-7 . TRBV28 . CASSGGVGYEQYF TGTGCCAGCAGTGGTGGGGTTGGATACGAGCAGTACTTC
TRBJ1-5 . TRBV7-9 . CASSLDISNQPQHF TGTGCCAGCAGCTTAGATATCAGCAATCAGCCCCAGCATTTT
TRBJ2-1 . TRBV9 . CASSVGGQHLEQFF TGTGCCAGCAGCGTAGGGGGACAACATCTTGAGCAGTTCTTC
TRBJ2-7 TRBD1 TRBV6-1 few CASSMPGQGSYEQYF TGTGCCAGCAGTATGCCGGGACAGGGATCCTACGAGCAGTACTTC
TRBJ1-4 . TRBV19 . CASKRGSGEKLFF TGTGCCAGTAAACGGGGAAGTGGTGAAAAACTGTTTTTT
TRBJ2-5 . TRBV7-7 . CASSLRGKETQYF TGTGCCAGCAGCTTAAGGGGAAAAGAGACCCAGTACTTC
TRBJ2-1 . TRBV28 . CASSLGTLNEQFF TGTGCCAGCAGTTTAGGGACCCTCAATGAGCAGTTCTTC
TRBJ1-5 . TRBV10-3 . CAISDSNQPQHF TGTGCCATCAGTGACAGCAATCAGCCCCAGCATTTT
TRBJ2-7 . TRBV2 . CAGPDPYEQYF TGTGCCGGTCCGGATCCGTACGAGCAGTACTTC
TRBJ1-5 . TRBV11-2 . CASSLGLSQPQHF TGTGCCAGCAGCTTAGGGTTGAGTCAGCCCCAGCATTTT
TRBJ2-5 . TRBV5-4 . CASSSPFGSGEYQETQYF TGTGCCAGCAGCTCCCCGTTTGGGTCAGGAGAGTACCAAGAGACCCAGTACTTC
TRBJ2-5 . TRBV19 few CASGQQGPEETQYF TGTGCCAGTGGCCAACAGGGTCCGGAAGAGACCCAGTACTTC
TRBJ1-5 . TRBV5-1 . CASSLGSNQPQHF TGCGCCAGCAGCTTGGGCAGCAATCAGCCCCAGCATTTT
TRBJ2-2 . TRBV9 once CASSPDRTGELFF TGTGCCAGCAGCCCAGATCGCACCGGGGAGCTGTTTTTT
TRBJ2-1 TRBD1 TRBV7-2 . CASRGQGGDYNEQFF TGTGCCAGCAGGGGACAGGGGGGGGACTACAATGAGCAGTTCTTC
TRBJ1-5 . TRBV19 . CASSFMGNQPQHF TGTGCCAGTAGCTTCATGGGCAATCAGCCCCAGCATTTT
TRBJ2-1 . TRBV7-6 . CASSLDSSYNEQFF TGTGCCAGCAGCTTAGACTCCTCCTACAATGAGCAGTTCTTC
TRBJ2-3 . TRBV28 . CASSISSQGIDTQYF TGTGCCAGCAGCATCTCTTCACAGGGTATAGATACGCAGTATTTT
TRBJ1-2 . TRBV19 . CASSTRNRYGYTF TGTGCCAGTAGCACAAGGAATCGCTATGGCTACACCTTC
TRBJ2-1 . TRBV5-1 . CASSLRTGITYNEQFF TGCGCCAGCAGCTTGCGCACGGGTATTACCTACAATGAGCAGTTCTTC
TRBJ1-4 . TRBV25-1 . CASSVEGHANEKLFF TGTGCCAGCAGTGTTGAGGGGCATGCTAATGAAAAACTGTTTTTT
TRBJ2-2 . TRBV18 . CASSPGLPRGTGELFF TGTGCCAGCTCACCGGGACTGCCAAGAGGGACCGGGGAGCTGTTTTTT
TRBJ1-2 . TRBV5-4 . CASSLAVYRDGYTF TGTGCCAGCAGCTTGGCCGTATACAGGGATGGCTACACCTTC
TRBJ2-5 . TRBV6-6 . CASSYVGQETQYF TGTGCCAGCAGTTACGTGGGCCAAGAGACCCAGTACTTC
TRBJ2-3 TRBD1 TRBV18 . CASSLTGAGFTDTQYF TGTGCCAGCTCACTTACAGGGGCCGGGTTCACAGATACGCAGTATTTT
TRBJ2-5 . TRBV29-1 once CSSSQGLRETQYF TGCAGCTCGTCCCAGGGGCTGCGGGAGACCCAGTACTTC
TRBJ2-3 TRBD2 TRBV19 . CASSFIPGLGTDTQYF TGTGCCAGTAGTTTCATACCGGGACTAGGCACAGATACGCAGTATTTT